Each of the 23 T cell receptor beta chains below was sequenced from the same sample in a study of T cell changes during pregnancy in multiple sclerosis. Data came from immunoSEQ multiplex PCR; TCRdb stores just in-frame clones and leaves some out. In the table there are about 96,000 clones, around 94% of which are singletons. The sequencing here drew on peripheral blood, taken in the first trimester of pregnancy. These receptors came from a female donor with multiple sclerosis, enrolled in a pregnancy study.

The count of this clone is one. The J gene is TRBJ2-7, the V gene TRBV6-4; TRBD2 matches 8 bases. V was pared by 4 bases and J by 4 bases, with 9 bases of the junction left unmatched. This CDR3 has 15 residues. The germline gives CDR1 MRHNA, CDR2 SNTAGT. The CDR3 reads CASSAQAGARYEQYF. DNA of the CDR3: TGTGCCAGCAGTGCTCAAGCGGGAGCTCGGTACGAGCAGTACTTC.

This chain joins TRBV19 and TRBJ1-5; 9 bases agree with TRBD1. J gave up 7 bases and V 9 bases, and 10 bases lay outside the gene matches. Germline loops: CDR1 LNHDA, CDR2 SQIVND (reference sequence). This CDR3 has 14 residues. This chain's CDR3 is CASSDRGGGQPQHF. The CDR3 coding sequence is TGTGCCAGCTCGGACAGGGGAGGCGGCCAGCCCCAGCATTTT.

This rearrangement joins TRBV6-7 to TRBJ2-7; D may be TRBD1 (6 bases). TRBV6-7 qualifies as an ORF whose function is uncertain. Deletions cut 6 bases from V and 1 base from J, with 13 bases between. This CDR3 has 14 residues. The CDR3 region is CASSHRVLSYEQYF. Here the CDR3 DNA reads TGTGCCAGCAGCCACAGGGTTTTGTCCTACGAGCAGTACTTC.

The chain carries TRBV5-4 and TRBJ2-6; no clear D gene. Trimming stripped 0 bases from V and 0 bases from J, with 4 bases between. Per germline, CDR1 SGHNT and CDR2 YYREEE (reference sequence). CDR3 length equals 15 residues. CDR3 in DNA: TGTGCCAGCAGCTTGGGGCACTCTGGGGCCAACGTCCTGACTTTC. Amino acid sequence: CASSLGHSGANVLTF.

This sequence joins TRBV5-1 and TRBJ2-6; D gene uncertain. This CDR3 contains 14 residues. Germline assignment: CDR1 SGHRS and CDR2 YFSETQ. Trimming left V 2 bases short and J 0 bases short, with 3 bases between. CDR3 region: CASSFGSGANVLTF. CDR3 sequence (DNA): TGCGCCAGCAGCTTCGGCTCTGGGGCCAACGTCCTGACTTTC.

The rearrangement uses TRBV10-3 and TRBJ2-2; 7 bases fit TRBD1. Germline CDR1 reads ENHRY; CDR2 reads SYGVKD. V shed 2 bases and J 7 bases; nucleotides not matched to a gene: 7. This CDR3 comprises 15 residues. The CDR3 bases are TGTGCCATCAGTGAGAACAGGGGTAGTAGCGGGGAGCTGTTTTTT. Protein: CAISENRGSSGELFF.

This clone appeared once. This chain connects TRBV27 to TRBJ1-2, with D perhaps matching TRBD1 (5 bases). Trimming stripped 5 bases from V and 5 bases from J, with 12 bases between. CDR1 is MNHEY, CDR2 SMNVEV, per germline (reference sequence). CDR3 length equals 13 residues. This CDR3 is CASSLGQAYGYTF. CDR3 coding DNA: TGTGCCAGCAGTCTCGGACAAGCATATGGCTACACCTTC.

The chain uses TRBV5-1 and TRBJ2-7, with a possible D match to TRBD1 (5 bases). CDR1 is SGHRS, CDR2 YFSETQ, per germline. The CDR3 is 16 residues long. The germline V and J ends were trimmed by 0 bases and 0 bases, with 13 bases remaining between them. CDR3 amino acids: CASSLGHTRGSYEQYF. The CDR3 bases are TGCGCCAGCAGCTTGGGACATACAAGGGGCTCCTACGAGCAGTACTTC.

The chain links TRBV7-9 to TRBJ2-7; TRBD2 might be the D (6 bases). Trimming stripped 5 bases from V and 4 bases from J, with 18 bases between. Germline V gene sequence: CDR1 SEHNR, CDR2 FQNEAQ (reference sequence). This CDR3 comprises 15 residues. CDR3 protein: CASSPPDGGRYEQYF. The CDR3 region has the DNA TGTGCCAGCAGCCCCCCCGATGGAGGGAGATACGAGCAGTACTTC.

The J gene is TRBJ1-1, the V gene TRBV28; possible D gene TRBD1, 6 bases. Germline-derived CDR1 and CDR2 are MDHEN and SYDVKM. The CDR3 is made up of 13 amino acids. Deletions cut 11 bases from V and 1 base from J, with 14 bases between. CDR3 protein: CAGGGHRNTEAFF. The CDR3 DNA follows: TGTGCCGGCGGGGGACACAGGAACACTGAAGCTTTCTTT.

V usage is TRBV27 and J usage is TRBJ1-2; D perhaps matches TRBD1 (6 bases). The V gene's germline CDR1 is MNHEY and CDR2 SMNVEV (reference sequence). The V and J ends lost 2 bases and 5 bases respectively, with 18 bases between them. CDR3 length: 16 residues. The CDR3 DNA reads TGTGCCAGCAGTTTAGGAATGGACAGAAGAAGATATGGCTACACCTTC. Protein product: CASSLGMDRRRYGYTF.

The CDR3: CASSQTLNTEAFF. The CDR3 bases are TGTGCCAGCAGTCAGACACTGAACACTGAAGCTTTCTTT. This chain uses TRBV27 with TRBJ1-1; D call uncertain. In germline, CDR1 is MNHEY, CDR2 SMNVEV (reference sequence). V was shortened by 5 bases and J by 0 bases, with 7 bases between the two germline ends. The CDR3 has 13 residues.

The chain recombines TRBV7-2 with TRBJ2-1; perhaps TRBD1 as D (6 bases). The CDR3 has 17 residues. The V gene's germline CDR1 is SGHTA and CDR2 FQGNSA. The V gene lost 3 bases and the J gene lost 3 bases, with 18 bases spanning the gap. CDR3 loop: CASSFAPEGVIYNEQFF. CDR3 bases: TGTGCCAGCAGCTTTGCTCCTGAGGGGGTTATCTACAATGAGCAGTTCTTC.

The CDR3 reads CASSQDRGRSGTETGELFF. As DNA, the CDR3 is TGTGCCAGCAGCCAGGACAGGGGGCGTTCGGGAACAGAAACCGGGGAGCTGTTTTTT. The chain is built from TRBV7-9 and TRBJ2-2, with 11 positions matching TRBD1. There are 19 residues in the CDR3. The V gene end was trimmed by 5 bases and the J gene end by 5 bases; junction bases not matched to a gene: 16. Germline CDR1 SEHNR, CDR2 FQNEAQ (reference sequence). The whole variable domain, filled in from reference TRBV7-9 and TRBJ2-2, reads DTGVSQNPRHKITKRGQNVTFRCDPISEHNRLYWYRQTLGQGPEFLTYFQNEAQLEKSRLLSDRFSAERPKGSFSTLEIQRTEQGDSAMYLCASSQDRGRSGTETGELFFGEGSRLTVL.

The rearrangement joins TRBV15 to TRBJ2-5; possible D gene TRBD2, 5 bases. The CDR3 has 16 amino acids. The germline V gene has CDR1 LNHNV and CDR2 YYDKDF (reference sequence). Trimming cost V 0 bases and J 2 bases, with 13 bases left between them. The CDR3 DNA follows: TGTGCCACCAGCAGAGAGTCCGGGATACTACAAGAGACCCAGTACTTC. Translation gives CATSRESGILQETQYF.

The chain joins TRBV7-9 to TRBJ1-5; the D gene is possibly TRBD1 (5 bases). The CDR3 is 12 residues long. The V gene's germline CDR1 is SEHNR and CDR2 FQNEAQ (reference sequence). V shed 5 bases and J shed 5 bases, with 7 bases lying between them. CDR3 in DNA: TGTGCCAGCAGCCAACAGGATCAGCCCCAGCATTTT. Amino acids: CASSQQDQPQHF.

The chain recombines TRBV28 with TRBJ2-7, with 10 positions matching TRBD1. Trimming at V came to 7 bases and at J to 3 bases, leaving 6 bases not matched to a gene. CDR1 and CDR2 from the germline V gene are MDHEN and SYDVKM. This CDR3 spans 14 amino acids. The CDR3 sequence: CASNRQGALYEQYF. CDR3 coding DNA: TGTGCCAGCAATCGACAGGGGGCCCTCTACGAGCAGTACTTC.

The rearrangement links TRBV20-1 to TRBJ2-5; perhaps TRBD2 as D (5 bases). This CDR3 is 11 amino acids long. Germline CDR1 reads DFQATT; CDR2 reads SNEGSKA (reference sequence). The germline V and J ends were trimmed by 3 bases and 5 bases, with 7 bases remaining between them. CDR3 nucleotides: TGCAGTGCTAGCCCGGGGGAGACCCAGTACTTC. Translation gives CSASPGETQYF.

The chain is built from TRBV28 and TRBJ1-3; 7 bases fit TRBD1. Unmatched junction bases numbered 10, after V lost 3 bases and J lost 2 bases. The CDR3 contains 17 residues. From germline, CDR1 is MDHEN and CDR2 SYDVKM. The CDR3 DNA reads TGTGCCAGCAGTTTTTGGCCCGACAGGGTAGCTGGAAACACCATATATTTT. This translates into CASSFWPDRVAGNTIYF.

The chain uses TRBV19 and TRBJ2-1; 7 bases map to TRBD1. CDR1 LNHDA and CDR2 SQIVND come from the germline V gene (reference sequence). This CDR3 is built from 13 residues. Trimming cost V 6 bases and J 5 bases; bases outside gene matches: 4. DNA for the CDR3: TGTGCCAGTAGCAGACAGGGAGACAATGAGCAGTTCTTC. Encoded protein: CASSRQGDNEQFF.

J is TRBJ1-2 and V is TRBV12-5, with 8 bases that match TRBD1. There are 13 residues in the CDR3. Trimming took 6 bases from V and 8 from J; bases not matched to a gene: 8. Per the germline V gene, CDR1 is LGHNT and CDR2 is FRNRAP. DNA for the CDR3: TGTGCTAGTGGCGAGGACAGGGTATCCGGCTACACCTTC. It yields the protein CASGEDRVSGYTF.

The chain links TRBV11-2 to TRBJ1-5; unclear D gene. CDR1 and CDR2 from the germline V gene are SGHAT and FQNNGV. The V end was cut by 3 bases, the J end by 4 bases, with 13 bases between. CDR3 length: 15 residues. The DNA for the CDR3 is TGTGCCAGCAGCTTTGGGGTAACGGGAAATCAGCCCCAGCATTTT. It encodes CASSFGVTGNQPQHF.

The chain recombines TRBV5-1 with TRBJ2-2; D is ambiguous. Trimming shortened V by 3 bases and J by 1 base, and 7 bases separated the two germline ends. The CDR3 covers 14 residues. Germline CDR1 SGHRS, CDR2 YFSETQ. The DNA of the CDR3 is TGCGCCAGCAGCTCTCCAGGGAACACCGGGGAGCTGTTTTTT. It translates to CASSSPGNTGELFF.